Sequencing of this TCR beta chain was carried out in a study of neoadjuvant anti-PD-1 for oral cavity cancer. Study-wide findings and caveats: Non-responders to neoadjuvant nivolumab had significantly more clonal PBMC T cells than responders.

The time point is: after neoadjuvant nivolumab, at surgical resection. These newly diagnosed stage II-IVA oral cavity squamous cell carcinoma patients had no prior systemic or radiation treatment. Trimming took 5 bases from V and 2 from J; bases not matched to a gene: 13. Germline CDR1 SGHTA, CDR2 FQGTGA. This CDR3 has 17 amino acids. On this clone itself: Its target is not known.

The data were produced by immunoSEQ multiplex PCR, yet TCRdb's version contains in-frame clones alone and is incomplete. The table includes some 61,000 clones, roughly 84% detected once. This clonotype was obtained from a person aged 40-85 years with oral cavity squamous cell carcinoma. Sequences were derived from PBMCs, sampled after nivolumab (anti-PD-1) treatment. The chain couples TRBV7-3 to TRBJ2-7; TRBD1 matches 9 bases. CDR3 sequence (DNA): TGTGCCAGCAGCCCCCGGCGGGGACAGGGAGTTCCCTACGAGCAGTACTTC. This sequence encodes CASSPRRGQGVPYEQYF. Filled out from reference TRBV7-3 and TRBJ2-7, the complete variable domain reads GAGVSQTPSNKVTEKGKYVELRCDPISGHTALYWYRQSLGQGPEFLIYFQGTGAADDSGLPNDRFFAVRPEGSVSTLKIQRTERGDSAVYLCASSPRRGQGVPYEQYFGPGTRLTVT.